A single sample gave rise to the 15 T cell receptor beta chains below, sequenced in a study of CD8 T cells in Susac syndrome. When the RNA was reverse transcribed, random hexamers were used with an input of about 0.5 to 1 ug. TCRdb analysed the immunoSEQ multiplex PCR reads with MiXCR anew, one entry per CDR3 protein. The sample lists 250,000 to 300,000 distinct CDR3 sequences; approximately 90% were seen once. Input material: CD8+ T cells from PBMCs. Every receptor here comes from a human donor with multiple sclerosis.

This sequence joins TRBV20-1 and TRBJ2-7; 7 bases are a match to TRBD2. Trimming removed 1 base from V and 0 bases from J; junction bases left unmatched: 6. CDR3 length equals 15 residues. CDR1 is DFQATT and CDR2 is SNEGSKA in the germline V gene (reference sequence). Here the CDR3 reads CSARASGGSSYEQYF. The CDR3 DNA reads TGCAGTGCTAGAGCTTCAGGCGGGAGCTCCTACGAGCAGTACTTC.

The rearrangement joins TRBV6-2 or TRBV6-3 to TRBJ2-1, with TRBD2 identical over 7 bases. From germline, CDR1 is MNHEY and CDR2 SVGEGT. The CDR3 runs 15 residues. Trimming at V came to 5 bases and at J to 7 bases, leaving 11 bases not matched to a gene. The CDR3 DNA sequence: TGTGCCAGCAGTCTAGGACTAGGGAGGACGAATGAGCAGTTCTTC. It translates to CASSLGLGRTNEQFF.

The chain uses TRBV6-2 or TRBV6-3 and TRBJ2-7; 9 nucleotides align to TRBD2. Germline trimming cut 6 bases from V and 7 bases from J; bases unmatched to any gene: 10. Per germline, CDR1 MNHEY and CDR2 SVGEGT. The CDR3 runs to 14 residues. CDR3 residues: CASSYANLAGEQYF. CDR3 DNA sequence: TGTGCCAGCAGCTATGCAAACCTAGCGGGAGAGCAGTACTTC.

The chain uses TRBV7-9 and TRBJ2-1; 11 bases line up with TRBD2. CDR3 length equals 14 residues. Germline CDR1 is SEHNR and CDR2 is FQNEAQ (reference sequence). With 4 bases clipped from V and 9 bases from J, the junction kept 5 bases outside the gene matches. The CDR3 DNA sequence: TGTGCCAGCAGCTCGGGACTAGCGGCGGGTGAGCAGTTCTTC. Its protein is CASSSGLAAGEQFF. The full variable domain, in which reference TRBV7-9 and TRBJ2-1 provide the parts outside the CDR3, is DTGVSQNPRHKITKRGQNVTFRCDPISEHNRLYWYRQTLGQGPEFLTYFQNEAQLEKSRLLSDRFSAERPKGSFSTLEIQRTEQGDSAMYLCASSSGLAAGEQFFGPGTRLTVL.

This clonotype was recorded only once. V and J are TRBV4-3 and TRBJ1-3; possibly TRBD1 for D (6 bases). The V end lost 0 bases, the J end lost 2 bases, and 8 bases lay between the germline ends. The CDR3 is made up of 15 amino acids. Germline V lookup: CDR1 LGHNA, CDR2 YSLEER. The CDR3 DNA reads as TGCGCCAGCAGCCAAGACACAGGGCCTGGAAACACCATATATTTT. Its translation is CASSQDTGPGNTIYF.

The rearrangement uses TRBV5-5 and TRBJ2-1, with D uncertain. Per the germline V gene, CDR1 is SGHKS and CDR2 is YYEKEE (reference sequence). The ends were cut back, 5 bases at V and 2 bases at J, with 14 bases in the middle. The CDR3 extends over 15 amino acids. The chain's CDR3 is CASRTQETPYNEQFF. The CDR3 DNA reads as TGTGCCAGCAGGACCCAGGAAACCCCCTACAATGAGCAGTTCTTC. Looking up the rest from reference TRBV5-5 and TRBJ2-1 gives the full variable domain: DAGVTQSPTHLIKTRGQQVTLRCSPISGHKSVSWYQQVLGQGPQFIFQYYEKEERGRGNFPDRFSARQFPNYSSELNVNALLLGDSALYLCASRTQETPYNEQFFGPGTRLTVL.

A few counts support this clonotype. The rearrangement links TRBV19 to TRBJ1-1, with D unclear. Germline V gene sequence: CDR1 LNHDA, CDR2 SQIVND (reference sequence). The ends were cut back, 5 bases at V and 1 base at J, with 5 bases in the middle. The CDR3 spans 12 residues. The CDR3 here is CASSGWNTEAFF. In DNA form, the CDR3 reads TGTGCCAGTAGTGGATGGAACACTGAAGCTTTCTTT. Drawing the rest from reference TRBV19 and TRBJ1-1, the complete variable domain is DGGITQSPKYLFRKEGQNVTLSCEQNLNHDAMYWYRQDPGQGLRLIYYSQIVNDFQKGDIAEGYSVSREKKESFPLTVTSAQKNPTAFYLCASSGWNTEAFFGQGTRLTVV.

This rearrangement joins TRBV28 to TRBJ2-5, with D tentatively TRBD1 (5 bases). CDR3 length: 12 amino acids. V gave up 9 bases and J gave up 5 bases, with 13 bases separating them. Germline V CDR1 and CDR2: MDHEN, SYDVKM. The CDR3: CARKPGMETQYF. DNA of the CDR3: TGTGCCAGGAAACCAGGGATGGAGACCCAGTACTTC.

The V gene is TRBV12-3 or TRBV12-4, the J gene TRBJ2-1, with D tentatively TRBD1 (5 bases). Trimming shortened V by 5 bases and J by 10 bases, and 12 bases separated the two germline ends. The CDR3 totals 12 residues. CDR3: CASSVDGAEQFF. The DNA for the CDR3 is TGTGCCAGCAGTGTTGATGGGGCCGAGCAGTTCTTC.

J is TRBJ2-5 and V is TRBV12-3 or TRBV12-4; 8 bases align to TRBD2. The CDR3 is made up of 14 amino acids. V dropped 2 bases and J dropped 5; count of bases not matched to a gene: 4. CDR3: CASSLLGGRETQYF. CDR3 coding DNA: TGTGCCAGCAGTTTACTAGGCGGGAGGGAGACCCAGTACTTC.

The rearrangement uses TRBV20-1 and TRBJ1-4; no firm D call. Germline values: CDR1 DFQATT, CDR2 SNEGSKA (reference sequence). The CDR3 totals 15 residues. Trimming stripped 0 bases from V and 8 bases from J, with 16 bases between. CDR3 protein: CSARDHLGADEKLFF. The CDR3 coding sequence is TGCAGTGCTAGAGATCATCTGGGTGCTGACGAAAAACTGTTTTTT.

This clonotype has a single count. The V call is TRBV27, the J call TRBJ2-5, with 10 positions matching TRBD1. J lost 2 bases, V lost 6 bases, and 12 bases had no gene match. This CDR3 region has 17 residues. Per the germline V gene, CDR1 is MNHEY and CDR2 is SMNVEV (reference sequence). In DNA form, the CDR3 reads TGTGCCAGCAGACCAGCATGGGGACAGGGGCCACAAGAGACCCAGTACTTC. This encodes CASRPAWGQGPQETQYF.

This sequence joins TRBV14 and TRBJ2-1; possible D gene TRBD2, 6 bases. Trimming left V 2 bases short and J 9 bases short, with 14 bases between. CDR1 and CDR2 (germline): SGHDN, FVKESK. The CDR3 has 14 residues. The DNA for the CDR3 is TGTGCCAGCAGCCAACGGGGTACTAGCAGTGAGCAGTTCTTC. Amino acid sequence: CASSQRGTSSEQFF.

The rearrangement links TRBV5-6 to TRBJ2-5; the match to TRBD2 covers 11 bases. This CDR3 spans 16 amino acids. Germline V gene lookup returns CDR1 SGHDT and CDR2 YYEEEE. After removal of 0 bases from V and 1 base from J, the junction contained 2 bases not matched to a gene. The CDR3 sequence is CASSLGLAGGQETQYF. DNA of the CDR3: TGTGCCAGCAGCTTGGGGCTAGCGGGGGGCCAAGAGACCCAGTACTTC.

This chain links TRBV27 with TRBJ2-7; D may be TRBD1 (6 bases). The V end lost 3 bases, the J end lost 3 bases, and 12 bases lay between the germline ends. The CDR3 has 14 amino acids. Germline loops: CDR1 MNHEY, CDR2 SMNVEV (reference sequence). The CDR3 sequence: CASSFQGPYYEQYF. The CDR3 bases are TGTGCCAGCAGTTTTCAGGGGCCCTACTACGAGCAGTACTTC.